This T cell receptor (beta chain) was profiled in a study of control samples from healthy donors and cancer patients. The method was immunoSEQ multiplex PCR; TCRdb's version includes in-frame clones alone and lacks a portion of them. The table shows under 90,000 clones, with about 92% occurring only once. CDR3 length: 15 residues. V lost 4 bases, J lost 2 bases, and 4 bases stayed unmatched. Germline lookup yields CDR1 MNHEY and CDR2 SVGAGI. The specimen was blood. The chain uses TRBV6-5 and TRBJ1-2; 10 nucleotides match TRBD1. The receptor was isolated from a woman aged 55-70 years in good health. CDR3 sequence reads: CASSLGQGINYGYTF. The CDR3 bases are TGTGCCAGCAGTTTGGGACAGGGGATCAACTATGGCTACACCTTC.